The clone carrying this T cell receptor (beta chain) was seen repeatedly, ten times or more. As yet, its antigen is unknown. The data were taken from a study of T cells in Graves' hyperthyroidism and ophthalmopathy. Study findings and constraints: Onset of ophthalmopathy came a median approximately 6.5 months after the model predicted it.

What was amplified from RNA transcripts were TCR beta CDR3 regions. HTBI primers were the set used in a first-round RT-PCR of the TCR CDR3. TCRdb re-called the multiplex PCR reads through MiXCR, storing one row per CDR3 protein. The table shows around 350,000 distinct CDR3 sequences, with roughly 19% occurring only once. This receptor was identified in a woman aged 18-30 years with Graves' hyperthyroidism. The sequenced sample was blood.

For the CDR3, the DNA is TGTGCCAGCCGGCCGACGATCAGGGGCGGCGAGGGAGGCACTGAAGCTTTCTTT. Translated: CASRPTIRGGEGGTEAFF. The chain is built from TRBV11-1 and TRBJ1-1; a possible D gene is TRBD1 (6 bases). V lost 8 bases, J lost 4 bases, and 29 bases lay in between. Looked up from germline, CDR1 is SGHAT and CDR2 is FQDESV (reference sequence). The CDR3 has 18 amino acids.